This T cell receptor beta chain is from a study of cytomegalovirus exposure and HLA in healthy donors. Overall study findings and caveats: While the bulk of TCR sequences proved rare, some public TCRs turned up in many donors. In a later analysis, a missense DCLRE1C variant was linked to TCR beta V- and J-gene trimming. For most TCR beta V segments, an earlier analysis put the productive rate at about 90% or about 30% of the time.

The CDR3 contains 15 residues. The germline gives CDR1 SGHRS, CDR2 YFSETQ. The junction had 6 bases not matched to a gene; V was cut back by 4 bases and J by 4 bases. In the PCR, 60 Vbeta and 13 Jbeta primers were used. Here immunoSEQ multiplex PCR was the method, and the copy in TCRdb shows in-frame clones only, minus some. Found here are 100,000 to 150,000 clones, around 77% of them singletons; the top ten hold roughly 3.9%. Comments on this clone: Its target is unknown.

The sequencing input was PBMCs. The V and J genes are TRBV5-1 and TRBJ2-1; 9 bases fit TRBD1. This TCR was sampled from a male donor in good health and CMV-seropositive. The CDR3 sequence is CASSATGGSYNEQFF. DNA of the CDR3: TGCGCCAGCAGCGCCACAGGGGGCTCTTACAATGAGCAGTTCTTC.